These 27 T cell receptor beta chains share one sample of origin, sequenced in a study of cytomegalovirus exposure and HLA in healthy donors (dated by TCRdb to 2016 to 2017). The library was made by the immunoSEQ multiplex PCR assay. The multiplex PCR relied on a mix of 60 forward primers for TCR Vbeta segments and 13 reverse primers for TCR Jbeta segments. TCRdb took this table from immuneACCESS and kept in-frame rearrangements with V and J called. Such tables lack part of the clones; where checked against another copy, unresolved V genes explain under half of the gap, and the rest is unexplained. For this sample the table gives some 97,000 clones, of which about 75% were detected only once. 4% to 5.5% of the sample lies in the top ten. The specimen sequenced was PBMCs. The origin of the receptors is a woman under 30 in good health and CMV-seropositive.

This chain links TRBV9 with TRBJ1-4, with a possible D match to TRBD1 (6 bases). Germline CDR1 reads SGDLS; CDR2 reads YYNGEE. Trimming removed 0 bases from V and 7 bases from J, with 16 bases in between. This CDR3 is built from 16 residues. The CDR3 protein is CASSVDPTGITEKLFF. DNA of the CDR3: TGTGCCAGCAGCGTAGACCCTACAGGGATTACTGAAAAACTGTTTTTT.

V usage is TRBV29-1 and J usage is TRBJ1-2, with a weak D call TRBD1 (6 bases). The germline V and J ends were trimmed by 6 bases and 3 bases, with 11 bases remaining between them. CDR3 size: 12 residues. Germline assignment: CDR1 SQVTM and CDR2 ANQGSEA. DNA for the CDR3: TGCAGCGTGGGGGCCAGGGACTATGGCTACACCTTC. It codes for CSVGARDYGYTF.

V and J are TRBV28 and TRBJ2-7, with TRBD2 identical over 7 bases. The germline V gene has CDR1 MDHEN and CDR2 SYDVKM. The CDR3 sequence is 14 residues long. V shed 5 bases and J 4 bases; nucleotides not matched to a gene: 8. The CDR3 DNA sequence: TGTGCCAGCAGTCTTGGTGGGGAGGGTTACGAGCAGTACTTC. It is translated as CASSLGGEGYEQYF.

The chain links TRBV9 to TRBJ1-1, with D possibly matching TRBD1 (5 bases). The germline V and J ends were trimmed by 4 bases and 1 base, with 8 bases remaining between them. The CDR3 extends over 13 amino acids. The germline V gene encodes CDR1 SGDLS and CDR2 YYNGEE. The CDR3 nucleotides read TGTGCCAGCAGCTCCCAGGGGAACACTGAAGCTTTCTTT. It encodes CASSSQGNTEAFF.

This chain connects TRBV19 to TRBJ2-7; weak D call: TRBD1 (6 bases). V was pared by 3 bases and J by 4 bases, with 13 bases between. Germline values: CDR1 LNHDA, CDR2 SQIVND (reference sequence). This CDR3 is 14 amino acids long. The CDR3 sequence is CASSIGGQGYEQYF. The CDR3, as DNA: TGTGCCAGTAGTATTGGAGGCCAGGGGTACGAGCAGTACTTC.

This chain uses TRBV7-8 with TRBJ2-6; weak D call: TRBD2 (6 bases). CDR1 and CDR2 from the germline V gene are SGHVS and FQNEAQ. This CDR3 has 19 residues. V lost 7 bases and J lost 0, with 22 bases in between. The CDR3 coding sequence is TGTGCCAGCACCACGTACCGGGGGAGCGAGCACTCTGGGGCCAACGTCCTGACTTTC. Its translation is CASTTYRGSEHSGANVLTF.

The rearrangement uses TRBV19 and TRBJ1-1, with a tentative D call TRBD1 (5 bases). V lost 7 bases and J 0 bases, leaving 12 bases between the germline ends. The CDR3 extends over 14 amino acids. Germline CDR1 is LNHDA and CDR2 is SQIVND (reference sequence). The CDR3 DNA follows: TGTGCCAGTATGCCCAGGGATGTGAACACTGAAGCTTTCTTT. Its protein product is CASMPRDVNTEAFF.

V is TRBV5-1 and J is TRBJ2-7; tentatively, D is TRBD2 (6 bases). This CDR3 is built from 15 residues. The V end lost 6 bases, the J end lost 3 bases, and 19 bases lay between the germline ends. Germline V gene data show CDR1 as SGHRS and CDR2 as YFSETQ. The CDR3: CASMIGGGPRYEQYF. CDR3 in DNA: TGCGCCAGCATGATTGGGGGAGGCCCCCGCTACGAGCAGTACTTC.

Worth noting for this clone: This CDR3 is also generated by other DNA sequences in the sample. CDR3 bases: TGTGCCAGCAGCGCCGGGACAGGGCTTAGAAATGGCTATACCTTC. This sequence encodes CASSAGTGLRNGYTF. The gene calls are TRBV21-1 and TRBJ1-2; the DNA was not compared with TRBD1, the D call given in the table. TRBV21-1 is a known pseudogene. The length of the CDR3 is 15 residues.

The rearrangement uses TRBV29-1 and TRBJ1-4; TRBD1 aligns across 8 bases. The CDR3 spans 13 residues. From germline, CDR1 is SQVTM and CDR2 ANQGSEA. With V trimmed by 7 bases and J by 3 bases, 4 bases remained unmatched. The CDR3 protein is CSGKTGANEKLFF. DNA for the CDR3: TGCAGCGGGAAGACAGGGGCTAATGAAAAACTGTTTTTT.

The chain has TRBV7-8 and TRBJ2-1; 7 nucleotides align to TRBD2. Germline-derived CDR1 and CDR2 are SGHVS and FQNEAQ. The trim removed 1 base at V and 2 bases at J, leaving 8 bases unmatched. CDR3 size: 17 residues. The CDR3 sequence is CASSLGEAGRTYNEQFF. As DNA, the CDR3 is TGTGCCAGCAGCTTAGGGGAAGCGGGACGGACCTACAATGAGCAGTTCTTC.

The table lists this clone with a count of one. The genes are TRBV28 and TRBJ2-1; the match to TRBD2 covers 7 bases. The CDR3 sequence is 16 residues long. Trimming removed 6 bases from V and 0 bases from J; junction bases left unmatched: 8. Looked up from germline, CDR1 is MDHEN and CDR2 is SYDVKM. The CDR3 bases are TGTGCCAGCAGCAACTCCGCTAGCGGCTCCTACAATGAGCAGTTCTTC. This encodes CASSNSASGSYNEQFF.

This chain links TRBV27 with TRBJ1-1, with D maybe TRBD1 (5 bases). Trimming pared 6 bases from V and 5 bases from J, leaving 16 bases between. This CDR3 has 14 amino acids. Looked up from germline, CDR1 is MNHEY and CDR2 is SMNVEV (reference sequence). Written as DNA, the CDR3 is TGTGCCAGCAGGACCGGGGGGTGGGTAACTGAAGCTTTCTTT. Translated: CASRTGGWVTEAFF.

The V and J genes are TRBV7-6 and TRBJ2-7; tentatively, D is TRBD1 (6 bases). The CDR3 length is 12 residues. Trimming shortened V by 6 bases and J by 3 bases, and 9 bases separated the two germline ends. Germline values: CDR1 SGHVS, CDR2 FNYEAQ. Here the CDR3 reads CASSGQSYEQYF. DNA for the CDR3: TGTGCCAGCAGTGGACAGAGCTACGAGCAGTACTTC.

V and J are TRBV28 and TRBJ2-7, with D possibly matching TRBD2 (5 bases). Deletions cut 6 bases from V and 1 base from J, with 16 bases between. This CDR3 spans 15 amino acids. Germline V CDR1 and CDR2: MDHEN, SYDVKM. CDR3 sequence reads: CASRTDGVPSYEQYF. CDR3 in DNA: TGTGCCAGCAGAACGGACGGGGTCCCATCCTACGAGCAGTACTTC.

The rearrangement uses TRBV7-2 and TRBJ2-7; D is ambiguous. This CDR3 has 13 residues. The germline CDR1 and CDR2 sequences are SGHTA and FQGNSA. Trimming shortened V by 5 bases and J by 2 bases, and 10 bases separated the two germline ends. In nucleotides, the CDR3 is TGTGCCAGCAGCCCTTACTTGACCTACGAGCAGTACTTC. This gives the protein CASSPYLTYEQYF.

This clone came up a few times. In nucleotides, the CDR3 is TGCGCCAGCAGTCACAGTAGCTCCTACAATGAGCAGTTCTTC. This encodes CASSHSSSYNEQFF. The gene calls are TRBV10-2 and TRBJ2-1; no clear D gene. This CDR3 region has 14 residues. The germline V and J ends were trimmed by 5 bases and 0 bases, with 8 bases remaining between them. CDR1 and CDR2 (germline): WSHSY, SAAADI.

The V and J genes are TRBV7-2 and TRBJ2-5; 7 bases fit TRBD2. J gave up 7 bases and V 5 bases, and 7 bases lay outside the gene matches. Germline assignment: CDR1 SGHTA and CDR2 FQGNSA. This CDR3 spans 13 amino acids. The chain's CDR3 is CASSQLAPGTQYF. CDR3 DNA sequence: TGTGCCAGCAGCCAACTAGCGCCGGGGACCCAGTACTTC.

The chain recombines TRBV30 with TRBJ2-5; a weak D match, TRBD1 (6 bases). V lost 0 bases to trimming and J lost 11 bases, with 16 bases between them. CDR3 length equals 13 residues. Germline-derived CDR1 and CDR2 are GTSNPN and SVGIG (reference sequence). The CDR3 protein is CAWSVRSRGEQYF. For the CDR3, the DNA is TGTGCCTGGAGTGTACGAAGCAGGGGTGAGCAGTACTTC. Based on the CDR3 plus reference TRBV30 and TRBJ2-5, the full variable domain is SQTIHQWPATLVQPVGSPLSLECTVEGTSNPNLYWYRQAAGRGLQLLFYSVGIGQISSEVPQNLSASRPQDRQFILSSKKLLLSDSGFYLCAWSVRSRGEQYFGPGTRLLVL.

The chain carries TRBV27 and TRBJ2-1; D uncertain. Trimming stripped 6 bases from V and 4 bases from J, with 7 bases between. Germline V gene data show CDR1 as MNHEY and CDR2 as SMNVEV (reference sequence). The CDR3 totals 12 residues. The CDR3 reads CASRKAYNEQFF. The CDR3 nucleotides are TGTGCCAGCAGGAAAGCTTACAATGAGCAGTTCTTC.

The chain combines TRBV7-9 with TRBJ1-2, with D uncertain. CDR3 length equals 14 residues. Trimming removed 5 bases from V and 6 bases from J, with 16 bases in between. The V gene's germline CDR1 is SEHNR and CDR2 FQNEAQ (reference sequence). The CDR3, as DNA: TGTGCCAGCAGCCCTCAAGGGAGTACCCATGGCTACACCTTC. It encodes CASSPQGSTHGYTF. The full variable domain, completed using reference TRBV7-9 and TRBJ1-2, is DTGVSQNPRHKITKRGQNVTFRCDPISEHNRLYWYRQTLGQGPEFLTYFQNEAQLEKSRLLSDRFSAERPKGSFSTLEIQRTEQGDSAMYLCASSPQGSTHGYTFGSGTRLTVV.

V and J are TRBV7-6 and TRBJ2-2; D is undetermined. The CDR3 runs to 12 residues. CDR1 is SGHVS and CDR2 is FNYEAQ in the germline V gene. With 2 bases removed from V and 5 bases from J, the gap between germline ends came to 3 bases. CDR3 nucleotides: TGTGCCAGCAGCTTAACTACCGGGGAGCTGTTTTTT. It encodes CASSLTTGELFF.

The table lists this clone with a count of one. The chain employs TRBV15 and TRBJ2-7; TRBD2 aligns across 9 bases. Looked up from germline, CDR1 is LNHNV and CDR2 is YYDKDF (reference sequence). The V gene end was trimmed by 2 bases and the J gene end by 2 bases; junction bases not matched to a gene: 4. CDR3 size: 15 residues. CDR3 bases: TGTGCCACCAGCAGACCGACTAGCGGAACCTACGAGCAGTACTTC. Its translation: CATSRPTSGTYEQYF.

This sequence joins TRBV6-5 and TRBJ2-7, with 8 positions matching TRBD1. J lost 3 bases, V lost 2 bases, and 0 bases had no gene match. CDR3 length: 13 amino acids. Germline values: CDR1 MNHEY, CDR2 SVGAGI. CDR3 protein: CASSYDRGYEQYF. In DNA, the CDR3 is TGTGCCAGCAGTTACGACAGGGGCTACGAGCAGTACTTC.

V is TRBV11-1 and J is TRBJ2-1, with 7 bases matching TRBD2. J lost 0 bases, V lost 1 base, and 0 bases had no gene match. CDR3 size: 15 residues. The germline V gene encodes CDR1 SGHAT and CDR2 FQDESV (reference sequence). For the CDR3, the DNA is TGTGCCAGCAGCTTAGGGACTAGCTCCTACAATGAGCAGTTCTTC. The encoded protein is CASSLGTSSYNEQFF.

This clone was observed a handful of times. The gene calls are TRBV9 and TRBJ1-1; D ambiguous. V gave up 0 bases and J gave up 2 bases, with 8 bases separating them. The CDR3 runs 14 residues. Germline V gene data show CDR1 as SGDLS and CDR2 as YYNGEE. The CDR3 sequence is CASSVEQLNTEAFF. In DNA, the CDR3 is TGTGCCAGCAGCGTAGAACAGTTAAACACTGAAGCTTTCTTT. The full variable domain, in which reference TRBV9 and TRBJ1-1 provide the parts outside the CDR3, is DSGVTQTPKHLITATGQRVTLRCSPRSGDLSVYWYQQSLDQGLQFLIQYYNGEERAKGNILERFSAQQFPDLHSELNLSSLELGDSALYFCASSVEQLNTEAFFGQGTRLTVV.

The CDR3 loop is CASSSSDGETQYF. Written as DNA, the CDR3 is TGTGCCAGCAGCTCCAGCGATGGGGAGACCCAGTACTTC. This sequence joins TRBV11-2 and TRBJ2-5, with D unclear. Germline assignment: CDR1 SGHAT and CDR2 FQNNGV. The CDR3 extends over 13 amino acids. Trimming took 4 bases from V and 5 from J, leaving 11 bases between them.